Listed here is a single T cell receptor beta chain. Its antigen remains undetermined. Base quality data are lacking; no much larger clone is found one base away. From its cysteine to its phenylalanine, the CDR3 spans 13 amino acids. Only CDR3 DNA is held: 39 bases, read in frame from base 1. The V and J ends are trimmed by 7 bases and 5 bases, leaving 10 bases between them. The germline V gene gives CDR1 as KGHDR and CDR2 as SFDVKD. One collaborating source in Seattle enrolled patients during active infection and followed them longitudinally through the course of disease. Collaborating institutions collected whole blood in K2EDTA tubes following their own protocols. For TCRbeta analysis, collaborator samples were shipped as frozen whole blood, as isolated PBMCs, or as DNA extracted from either sample type. The data derive from a study of blood T cell repertoires in COVID-19 (TCRdb year 2020). About the full investigation: Samples from collaborators originated in the United States, Italy and Spain and spanned both the acute and convalescent phases of COVID-19. HLA class I and class II types, where available, came from metadata supplied by the sample provider rather than from assay-based typing. Samples came from the ongoing ImmuneRACE study (first 160 participants) plus 1,254 subjects from 6 global collaborators. The repertoires were released in a freely available public database meant as a resource for research on the immune response to SARS-CoV-2. A de-identified subject ID, COVID-19 status, age in years and sex were almost always included in the sample metadata. The prospective study material was composed of cDNA or gDNA derived from T cells, B-cell-depleted T cells, or PBMCs. Deeply sampled blood TCRbeta repertoires from subjects exposed to, actively infected with, or recovered from COVID-19 were included in the dataset. The paper as a whole reports these results and caveats: How much clinical and demographic metadata was included differed by source and by participant, and the metadata was provided uncurated.

TCRbeta CDR3 regions were amplified from genomic DNA by means of the immunoSEQ Assay, a bias-controlled multiplex PCR. In the original analysis: Within the assay, amplification of reference gene primers was used to estimate how many nucleated cells each sample contained. To quantify the absolute abundance of each unique TCRbeta CDR3 rearrangement, sequence reads were collapsed and filtered. Productive Simpson clonality was computed per sample as the square root of Simpson's diversity index over productive rearrangements. TCRdb mirrors the immuneACCESS table, restricted to in-frame sequences. Some clones are absent from its copies; in checked studies, under half trace to an unresolved V gene, and the reason for the others is unknown. The V and J calls and the clone size are those of that table, but D and trimming were determined from the DNA. Present in this sample are a few hundred thousand clones, roughly four fifths of which were seen just once. About 5% of the sample lies in the top ten.

The sample was peripheral blood. This receptor chain uses TRBV24-1 and TRBJ2-2; no D gene can be assigned with confidence. This sequence was found in a woman in her seventies with COVID-19, enrolled during active disease. CDR3 protein: CATRAPGTGELFF. Read as DNA, the sequence is TGTGCCACCAGGGCGCCCGGGACCGGGGAGCTGTTTTTT.